This TCR beta chain stems from a study of OX40 agonist ivuxolimab in advanced cancers. The overall study: Treatment of patients was with ivuxolimab, an agonistic anti-OX40 (CD134) antibody.

Profiled with immunoSEQ multiplex PCR; TCRdb holds only in-frame clones, not every one. The data hold about 76,000 clones, with roughly 85% observed a single time. V lost 4 bases and J lost 4; bases outside the gene matches: 9. Germline V gene lookup returns CDR1 SGHTA and CDR2 FQGNSA. The CDR3 has 16 residues. The chain uses TRBV7-2 and TRBJ2-3, with 9 bases identical to TRBD2. This clonotype was obtained from an adult with an advanced solid tumor such as melanoma, head and neck, liver or kidney cancer. The sequencing here drew on CD4+ or CD8+ T cells sorted from blood, taken in a trial of the OX40 agonist ivuxolimab. In nucleotides, the CDR3 is TGTGCCAGCAGCTACGTCGCGGGGGGGTTCCCAGATACGCAGTATTTT. Translating it yields CASSYVAGGFPDTQYF.